The 6 T cell receptor beta chains presented below share a single source sample, sequenced in a study of monozygotic twins with inflammatory bowel disease. TCRdb re-analyzed the 5' RACE reads; it lists each CDR3 protein once, without DNA. The sample spans just over 300,000 distinct CDR3 sequences; the ten largest clones claim about 5%. The sequenced sample was blood. The receptor source for this set is a human donor with ulcerative colitis or Crohn's disease, or a healthy co-twin of an affected twin (not recorded which).

The gene calls are TRBV30 and TRBJ2-1. There are 13 residues in the CDR3. Germline V CDR1 and CDR2: GTSNPN, SVGIG (reference sequence). CDR3 protein: CAWSRYSYSEQFF. Based on the CDR3 plus reference TRBV30 and TRBJ2-1, the full variable domain is SQTIHQWPATLVQPVGSPLSLECTVEGTSNPNLYWYRQAAGRGLQLLFYSVGIGQISSEVPQNLSASRPQDRQFILSSKKLLLSDSGFYLCAWSRYSYSEQFFGPGTRLTVL.

The chain has TRBV12-3 or TRBV12-4 and TRBJ2-7; with no DNA, the TCRdb D assignment of TRBD2 cannot be verified. CDR3 size: 15 residues. The CDR3 loop reads CASSFEGPSSYEQYF.

The V and J genes are TRBV7-9 and TRBJ2-7; the TRBD1 assignment by TCRdb is unverifiable without DNA. CDR1 SEHNR and CDR2 FQNEAQ come from the germline V gene (reference sequence). The CDR3 extends over 14 amino acids. The CDR3 sequence is CASSGDRVTYEQYF.

This rearrangement joins TRBV4-3 to TRBJ2-1; as DNA is missing, the TRBD2 call by TCRdb cannot be tested. There are 16 residues in the CDR3. Germline V gene lookup returns CDR1 LGHNA and CDR2 YSLEER. The CDR3 reads CASSTRTSGTHNEQFF.

The chain couples TRBV28 to TRBJ2-7; TCRdb calls TRBD1, which cannot be checked without DNA. Germline V gene data show CDR1 as MDHEN and CDR2 as SYDVKM. CDR3 size: 14 residues. The CDR3 sequence: CASGRDRVVHEQYF.

This chain joins TRBV12-3 or TRBV12-4 and TRBJ2-1; TCRdb gives TRBD1 as the D gene, but with no DNA this cannot be confirmed. The CDR3 is 16 residues long. CDR3 residues: CASSRDRFRKVGEQFF.